This T cell receptor (beta chain) was identified in a study of T cells in Graves' hyperthyroidism and ophthalmopathy. Study observations and caveats: Most clonotypes expanded in thyroid above 0.001 were likewise present in blood.

The hyperthyroidism was newly diagnosed and had lasted under 2 months; the patients were aged 18 to 65. PBMCs were derived from around 10 ml fresh peripheral blood. Authors of the study amplified TCR beta CDR3 regions from RNA transcripts. Researchers ran a first-round RT-PCR on the TCR CDR3 using the HTBI primer set. TCRdb used MiXCR to reprocess the multiplex PCR reads, holding one entry per CDR3 protein. Of roughly 250,000 distinct CDR3 sequences listed, just over 14% were seen once; the top ten hold 13%. This clonotype was seen ten or more times. The antigen is undetermined. This clonotype originated in a woman aged 40 to 55 with Graves' hyperthyroidism that later progressed to Graves' ophthalmopathy. The sequencing sample was made of blood.

The CDR3 nucleotides are TGTGCCAGCAGTTGGGGGGATCAGCCCCAGCATTTT. It yields the protein CASSWGDQPQHF. The chain combines TRBV12-3 or TRBV12-4 with TRBJ1-5, with D perhaps TRBD1 (5 bases). CDR3 size: 12 residues. The ends were cut back, 4 bases at V and 5 bases at J, with 6 bases in the middle.